The rows below give T cell receptor beta chains drawn from one sample of a study of Ad26.COV2.S vaccination and SARS-CoV-2 variants. This table comes from immunoSEQ multiplex PCR, and its TCRdb copy is limited to in-frame clones, with some not included. The table lists 360,000 or so clones, around nine tenths of them singletons. The sequencing here drew on peripheral blood, taken in a trial of Ad26.COV2.S vaccine versus placebo. The receptors stem from a person aged 18-60 years who received the Ad26.COV2.S COVID-19 vaccine or a placebo. The CDR3 runs from the conserved cysteine through the conserved F or W. A D gene is named only where the DNA matches it firmly. For some rows the clone size is stated as once, few or many, or as a class when expanded; others skip it.

D gene	clone size	V gene	J gene	CDR3 DNA	CDR3 protein
-	-	TRBV19	TRBJ2-7	TGTGCCAGTGGCGGCATGGGACCGCGACAAAACGAGCAGTACTTC	CASGGMGPRQNEQYF
-	-	TRBV9	TRBJ1-1	TGTGCCAGCACGGGGGGGAGTTTCCCTGAAGCTTTCTTT	CASTGGSFPEAFF
-	-	TRBV30	TRBJ1-5	TGTGCCTGGAGTGTAGACAGTAGCAATCAGCCCCAGCATTTT	CAWSVDSSNQPQHF
TRBD2	-	TRBV6-4	TRBJ2-3	TGTGCCAGCAGTGACTGGGGACTAGCGGGGAGCACAGATACGCAGTATTTT	CASSDWGLAGSTDTQYF
-	-	TRBV7-7	TRBJ2-7	TGTGCTAGCAGCGCGAATTCGGGATCCTACGAGCAGTACTTC	CASSANSGSYEQYF
TRBD2	-	TRBV3-1/TRBV3-2	TRBJ2-1	TGTGCCAGCAAAGTGGGGGGGACCTACAATGAGCAGTTCTTC	CASKVGGTYNEQFF
-	once	TRBV3-1/TRBV3-2	TRBJ2-7	TGTGCCAGCAGCCAAGGGCTGATGGGCGAGCAGTACTTC	CASSQGLMGEQYF
-	-	TRBV4-1	TRBJ2-1	TGCGCCAGCAGCCCCCGAGGTTCGACGGCCTACAATGAGCAGTTCTTC	CASSPRGSTAYNEQFF
TRBD1	-	TRBV6-5	TRBJ2-1	TGTGCCAGCAACAGGGGCCCGGACTACAATGAGCAGTTCTTC	CASNRGPDYNEQFF
-	once	TRBV2	TRBJ2-1	TGTGCCAGCAGAAAGGGATTCAACAATGAGCAGTTCTTC	CASRKGFNNEQFF
TRBD1	-	TRBV6-5	TRBJ2-7	TGTGCCAGCAGAGGGGACAGACGCTCCTACGAGCAGTACTTC	CASRGDRRSYEQYF